This T cell receptor beta chain was recovered during a study of PD-L1 blockade in urothelial cancer. At the level of the study: Atezolizumab was started by patients in about 2014 at 1,200 mg intravenously every 3 weeks. Men with urothelial cancer arising in the bladder made up about 90% of the roughly 29 patients. Blood was tested 3 weeks (second dose) and 6 weeks into treatment.

Spiked synthetic TCR analogs estimated absolute template abundance per PCR. Method: immunoSEQ multiplex PCR; TCRdb's copy keeps in-frame clones and lacks some. The data contain tens of thousands of clones, 90% of them singletons. The CDR3 runs to 12 residues. J was trimmed by 5 bases and V by 6 bases; bases with no gene match: 5. The germline V gene encodes CDR1 SGDLS and CDR2 YYNGEE. The genes are TRBV9 and TRBJ2-7, with TRBD2 matching over 7 bases. The sequence was obtained from a man aged 55 to 70 with urothelial cancer. The sequencing here drew on PBMCs, taken around atezolizumab (anti-PD-L1) treatment. The CDR3 DNA sequence: TGTGCCAGCAACTGGACTAGGAACGAGCAGTACTTC. Translating it yields CASNWTRNEQYF.